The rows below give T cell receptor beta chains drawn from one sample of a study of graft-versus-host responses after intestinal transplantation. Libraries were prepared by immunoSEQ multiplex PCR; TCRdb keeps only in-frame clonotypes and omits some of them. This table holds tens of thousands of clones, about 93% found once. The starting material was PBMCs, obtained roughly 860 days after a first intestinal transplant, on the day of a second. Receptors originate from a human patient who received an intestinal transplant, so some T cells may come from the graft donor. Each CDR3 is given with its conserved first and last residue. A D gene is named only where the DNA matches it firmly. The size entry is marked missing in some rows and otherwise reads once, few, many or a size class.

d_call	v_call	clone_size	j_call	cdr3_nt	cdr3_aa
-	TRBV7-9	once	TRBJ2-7	TGTGCCAGCAGCTTAAGTCGGTCTCTGGGGGACGAGCAGTACTTC	CASSLSRSLGDEQYF
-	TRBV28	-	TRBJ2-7	TGTGCCAGCTCCAGTTCCTACGAGCAGTACTTC	CASSSSYEQYF
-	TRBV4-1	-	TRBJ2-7	TGCGCCAGCAGCCAGGGGGCCTCCTACGAGCAGTACTTC	CASSQGASYEQYF
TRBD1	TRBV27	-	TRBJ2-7	TGTGCCAGCAGTTTATCTCCAGGGGGCTACGAGCAGTACTTC	CASSLSPGGYEQYF
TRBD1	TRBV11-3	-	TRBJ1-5	TGTGCCAGAGCCCGGGACAGTCCTTATAGCAATCAGCCCCAGCATTTT	CARARDSPYSNQPQHF
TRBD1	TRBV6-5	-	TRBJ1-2	TGTGCCAGCAGCCGACAGGGGGCTAGGAACTATGGCTACACCTTC	CASSRQGARNYGYTF
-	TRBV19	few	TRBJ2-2	TGTGCCAGTAGTACAAGGACGCTGTTTTTT	CASSTRTLFF
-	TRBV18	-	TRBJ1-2	TGTGCCAGCTCACCTCGCAAGGGACCTTATGGCTACACCTTC	CASSPRKGPYGYTF
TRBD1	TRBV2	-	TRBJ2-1	TGTGCCAGCAGTAAGTGGGACAGGGCGGGCAATGAGCAGTTCTTC	CASSKWDRAGNEQFF
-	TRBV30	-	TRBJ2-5	TGTGCCTGGGGACTCGACGGGGAGACCCAGTACTTC	CAWGLDGETQYF